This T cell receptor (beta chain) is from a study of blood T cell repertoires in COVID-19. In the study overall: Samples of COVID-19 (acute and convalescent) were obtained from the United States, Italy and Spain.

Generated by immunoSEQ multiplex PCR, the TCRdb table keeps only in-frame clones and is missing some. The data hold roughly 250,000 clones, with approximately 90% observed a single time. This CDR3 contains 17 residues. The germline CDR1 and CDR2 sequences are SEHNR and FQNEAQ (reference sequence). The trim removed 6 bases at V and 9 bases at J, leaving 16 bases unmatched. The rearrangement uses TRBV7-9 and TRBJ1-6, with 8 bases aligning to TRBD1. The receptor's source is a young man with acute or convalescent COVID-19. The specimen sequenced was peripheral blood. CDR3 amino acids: CASRKTGDIIFGSPLHF. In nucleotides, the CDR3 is TGTGCCAGCAGGAAGACAGGGGATATTATATTTGGTTCACCCCTCCACTTT.